The following is a T cell receptor beta chain sequence with its context. This record comes from a study of cytomegalovirus exposure and HLA in healthy donors. A multiplex PCR was run with 60 Vbeta primers and 13 Jbeta primers. Measured with immunoSEQ multiplex PCR; TCRdb has only the in-frame clones, and not every one. This table has roughly 70,000 clones, roughly 70% appearing once. Germline assignment: CDR1 SGHTA and CDR2 FQGNSA. This CDR3 contains 16 residues. J was trimmed by 2 bases and V by 0 bases; bases with no gene match: 6. Sequenced: PBMCs. The sequence derives from an older man in good health and CMV-seronegative. This chain connects TRBV7-2 to TRBJ2-5; 7 bases agree with TRBD2. This CDR3 reads CASSLAGASGQETQYF. As DNA, the CDR3 is TGTGCCAGCAGCTTAGCGGGCGCTAGCGGACAAGAGACCCAGTACTTC.